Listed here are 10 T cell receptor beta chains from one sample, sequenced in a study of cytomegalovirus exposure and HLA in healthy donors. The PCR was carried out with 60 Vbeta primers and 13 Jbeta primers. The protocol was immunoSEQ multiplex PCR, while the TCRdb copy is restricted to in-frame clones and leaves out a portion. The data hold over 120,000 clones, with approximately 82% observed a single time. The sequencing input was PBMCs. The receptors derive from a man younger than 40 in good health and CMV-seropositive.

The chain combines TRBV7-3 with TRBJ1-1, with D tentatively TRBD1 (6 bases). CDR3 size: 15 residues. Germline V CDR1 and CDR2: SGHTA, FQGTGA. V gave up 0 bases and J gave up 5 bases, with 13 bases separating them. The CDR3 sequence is CASSLTGGGRTEAFF. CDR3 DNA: TGTGCCAGCAGCTTAACTGGGGGGGGGCGAACTGAAGCTTTCTTT.

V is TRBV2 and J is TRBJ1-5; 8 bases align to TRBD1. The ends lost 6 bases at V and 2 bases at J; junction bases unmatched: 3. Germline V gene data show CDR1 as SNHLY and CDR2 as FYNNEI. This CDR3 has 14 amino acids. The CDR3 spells CASSGQGGNQPQHF. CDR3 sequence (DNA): TGTGCCAGCAGCGGACAGGGTGGCAATCAGCCCCAGCATTTT.

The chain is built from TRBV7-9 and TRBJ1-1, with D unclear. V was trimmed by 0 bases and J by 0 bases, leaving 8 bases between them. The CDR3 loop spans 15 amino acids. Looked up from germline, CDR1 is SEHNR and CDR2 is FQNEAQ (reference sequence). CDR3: CASSLAYSMNTEAFF. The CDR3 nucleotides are TGTGCCAGCAGCTTAGCGTACAGCATGAACACTGAAGCTTTCTTT.

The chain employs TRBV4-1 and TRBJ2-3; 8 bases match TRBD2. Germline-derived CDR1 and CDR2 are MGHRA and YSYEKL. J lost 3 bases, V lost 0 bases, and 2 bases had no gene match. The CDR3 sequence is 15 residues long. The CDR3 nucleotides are TGCGCCAGCAGCCAAGATGGCGGGAGGACAGATACGCAGTATTTT. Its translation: CASSQDGGRTDTQYF.

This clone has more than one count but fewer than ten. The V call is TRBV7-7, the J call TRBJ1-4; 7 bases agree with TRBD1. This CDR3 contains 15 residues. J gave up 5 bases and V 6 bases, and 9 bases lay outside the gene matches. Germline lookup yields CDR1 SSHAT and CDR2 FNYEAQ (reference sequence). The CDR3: CASSRGGQRNEKLFF. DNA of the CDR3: TGTGCCAGCAGTCGGGGGGGACAGAGAAATGAAAAACTGTTTTTT.

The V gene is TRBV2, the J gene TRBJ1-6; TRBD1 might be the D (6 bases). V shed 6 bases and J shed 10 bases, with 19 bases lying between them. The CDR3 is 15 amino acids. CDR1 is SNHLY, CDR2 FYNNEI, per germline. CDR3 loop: CASSEGDLLWSPLHF. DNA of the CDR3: TGTGCCAGCAGCGAGGGGGACCTACTTTGGTCACCCCTCCACTTT.

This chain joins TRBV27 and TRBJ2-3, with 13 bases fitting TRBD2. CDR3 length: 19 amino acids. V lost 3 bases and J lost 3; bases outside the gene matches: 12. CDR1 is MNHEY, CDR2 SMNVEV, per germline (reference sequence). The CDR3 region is CASSFQGLAGRRWTDTQYF. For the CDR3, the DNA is TGTGCCAGCAGTTTCCAGGGACTAGCGGGGAGGAGGTGGACAGATACGCAGTATTTT.

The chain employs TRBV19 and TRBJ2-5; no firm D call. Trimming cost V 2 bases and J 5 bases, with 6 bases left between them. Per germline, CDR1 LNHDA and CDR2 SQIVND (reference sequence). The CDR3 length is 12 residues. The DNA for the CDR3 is TGTGCCAGTAGTATATCCGGGGAGACCCAGTACTTC. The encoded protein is CASSISGETQYF.

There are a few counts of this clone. The CDR3 sequence: CASSQGGRGAFETQYF. The CDR3 DNA is TGCGCCAGCAGCCAAGGTGGGCGGGGGGCCTTCGAGACCCAGTACTTC. V and J are TRBV4-1 and TRBJ2-5, with 8 bases lining up with TRBD2. CDR1 is MGHRA and CDR2 is YSYEKL in the germline V gene. The CDR3 totals 16 residues. The trim removed 1 base at V and 5 bases at J, leaving 9 bases unmatched.

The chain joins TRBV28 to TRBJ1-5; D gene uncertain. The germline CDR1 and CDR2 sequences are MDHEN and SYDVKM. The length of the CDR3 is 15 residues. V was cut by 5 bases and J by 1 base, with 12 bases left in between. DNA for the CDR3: TGTGCCAGCAGTAGACGGGGTAGGAGCAATCAGCCCCAGCATTTT. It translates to CASSRRGRSNQPQHF.